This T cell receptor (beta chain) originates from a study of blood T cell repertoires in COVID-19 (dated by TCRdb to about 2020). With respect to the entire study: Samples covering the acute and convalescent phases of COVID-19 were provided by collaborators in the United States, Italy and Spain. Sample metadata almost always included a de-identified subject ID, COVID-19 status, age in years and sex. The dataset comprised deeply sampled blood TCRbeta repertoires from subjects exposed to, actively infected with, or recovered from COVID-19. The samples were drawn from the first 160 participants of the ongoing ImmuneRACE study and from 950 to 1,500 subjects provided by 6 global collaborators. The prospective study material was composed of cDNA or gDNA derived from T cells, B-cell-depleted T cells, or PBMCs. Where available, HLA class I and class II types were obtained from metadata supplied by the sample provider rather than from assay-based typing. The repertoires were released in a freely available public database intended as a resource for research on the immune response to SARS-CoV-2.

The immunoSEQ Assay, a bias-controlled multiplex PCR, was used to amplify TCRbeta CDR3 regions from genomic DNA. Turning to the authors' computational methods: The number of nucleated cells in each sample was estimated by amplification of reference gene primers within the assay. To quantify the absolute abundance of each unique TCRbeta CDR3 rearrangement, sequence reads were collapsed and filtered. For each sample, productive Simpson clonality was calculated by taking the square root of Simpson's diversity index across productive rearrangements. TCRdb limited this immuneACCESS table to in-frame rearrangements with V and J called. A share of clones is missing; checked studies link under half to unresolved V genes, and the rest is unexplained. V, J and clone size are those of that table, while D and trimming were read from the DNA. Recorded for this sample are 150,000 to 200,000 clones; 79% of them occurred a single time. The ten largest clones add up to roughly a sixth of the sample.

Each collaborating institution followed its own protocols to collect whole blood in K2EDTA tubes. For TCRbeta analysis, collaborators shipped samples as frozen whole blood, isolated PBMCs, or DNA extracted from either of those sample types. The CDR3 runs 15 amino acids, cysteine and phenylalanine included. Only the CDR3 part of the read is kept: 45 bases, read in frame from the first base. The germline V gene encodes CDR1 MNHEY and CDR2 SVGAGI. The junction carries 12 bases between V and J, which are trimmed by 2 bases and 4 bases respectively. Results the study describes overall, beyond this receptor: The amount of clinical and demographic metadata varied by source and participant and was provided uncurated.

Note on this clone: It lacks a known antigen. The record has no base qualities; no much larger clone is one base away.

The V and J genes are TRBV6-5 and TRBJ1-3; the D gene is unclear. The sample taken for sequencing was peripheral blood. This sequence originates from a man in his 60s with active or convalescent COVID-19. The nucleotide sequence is TGTGCCAGCAGTTACGGCTCGGGATACGGAAACACCATATATTTT. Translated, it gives CASSYGSGYGNTIYF.